Below are 18 T cell receptor beta chains sequenced from a single sample in a study of cytomegalovirus exposure and HLA in healthy donors (dated by TCRdb to 2015 to 2018). Library construction relied on the immunoSEQ multiplex PCR assay. For the multiplex PCR, a mixture combining 60 forward primers for TCR Vbeta segments and 13 reverse primers for TCR Jbeta segments was used. The table comes from immuneACCESS by way of TCRdb, which keeps in-frame sequences with V and J called. Part of the clones is missing from these tables; in studies checked, under half for an unresolved V gene and the rest for unknown reasons. The sample table lists 200,000 or so clones, 82% of them with a count of one. The ten largest clones add up to roughly 0.098% of the sample. The specimen sequenced was PBMCs. Receptor source: a boy aged 2 to 9 in good health and CMV-seronegative.

This chain links TRBV7-3 with TRBJ2-3; 8 bases fit TRBD2. The CDR3 spans 16 residues. CDR1 SGHTA and CDR2 FQGTGA come from the germline V gene. V dropped 0 bases and J dropped 4; count of bases not matched to a gene: 6. CDR3 DNA: TGTGCCAGCAGCTTAACTTTTGGCGGGGGGCCAGATACGCAGTATTTT. Protein sequence: CASSLTFGGGPDTQYF.

A single count supports this clone. V usage is TRBV7-2 and J usage is TRBJ2-5, with TRBD2 identical over 7 bases. This CDR3 has 17 residues. The junction had 19 bases not matched to a gene; V was cut back by 5 bases and J by 7 bases. CDR1 SGHTA and CDR2 FQGNSA come from the germline V gene. The CDR3 reads CASSLGTPRGVTVTQYF. Here the CDR3 DNA reads TGTGCCAGCAGCCTGGGGACCCCTCGGGGGGTGACTGTGACCCAGTACTTC.

This clone was detected once. This chain uses TRBV4-2 with TRBJ2-3, with 11 positions matching TRBD2. Germline CDR1 reads LGHNA; CDR2 reads YNFKEQ. Unmatched junction bases numbered 10, after V lost 0 bases and J lost 5 bases. The CDR3 runs 18 residues. For the CDR3, the DNA is TGTGCCAGCAGCCAAGAACTAGCGGGGGCCCCCAGGGGAGATACGCAGTATTTT. It encodes CASSQELAGAPRGDTQYF.

CDR3 sequence reads: CARSLVVPGLFSYEQYF. For the CDR3, the DNA is TGTGCCAGAAGCTTAGTAGTGCCGGGATTATTCTCCTACGAGCAGTACTTC. This rearrangement joins TRBV7-5 to TRBJ2-7; TRBD2, as called in the table, went unchecked against the DNA. TRBV7-5 is a listed pseudogene. The CDR3 is 17 residues long.

The chain carries TRBV27 and TRBJ1-5, with 8 bases aligning to TRBD1. J gave up 2 bases and V 3 bases, and 0 bases lay outside the gene matches. In germline, CDR1 is MNHEY, CDR2 SMNVEV (reference sequence). The CDR3 is 14 amino acids. CDR3 nucleotide sequence: TGTGCCAGCAGTTTGGGACAGGGCAATCAGCCCCAGCATTTT. It yields the protein CASSLGQGNQPQHF.

The chain couples TRBV7-2 to TRBJ2-2; the D is unclear. The CDR3 length is 14 residues. The V and J ends lost 2 bases and 7 bases respectively, with 11 bases between them. Germline V gives CDR1 SGHTA, CDR2 FQGNSA. CDR3 sequence reads: CASSLRGDGGELFF. CDR3 sequence (DNA): TGTGCCAGCAGCTTACGAGGCGATGGCGGGGAGCTGTTTTTT.

The chain combines TRBV7-9 with TRBJ1-2; 8 bases match TRBD1. Trimming at V came to 1 base and at J to 8 bases, leaving 9 bases not matched to a gene. This CDR3 contains 15 residues. From germline, CDR1 is SEHNR and CDR2 FQNEAQ (reference sequence). CDR3 in amino acids: CASSLEDRGGWGYTF. The CDR3 nucleotides read TGTGCCAGCAGCTTAGAAGACAGGGGAGGTTGGGGCTACACCTTC.

The chain links TRBV11-2 to TRBJ1-3; D gene ambiguous. CDR1 is SGHAT, CDR2 FQNNGV, per germline. CDR3 length equals 16 residues. Trimming removed 5 bases at V and 0 bases at J, with 14 bases between. The CDR3: CASSTYSLTSGNTIYF. In DNA, the CDR3 is TGTGCCAGCAGCACCTACAGCCTTACCTCTGGAAACACCATATATTTT.

The chain links TRBV19 to TRBJ1-2; possible D gene TRBD1, 6 bases. Trimming shortened V by 4 bases and J by 5 bases, and 17 bases separated the two germline ends. The CDR3 is made up of 15 amino acids. Germline V gene data show CDR1 as LNHDA and CDR2 as SQIVND (reference sequence). Written as DNA, the CDR3 is TGTGCCAGTAGTACCCAAAGGACAGCCCCTTATGGCTACACCTTC. This translates into CASSTQRTAPYGYTF.

The chain links TRBV5-1 to TRBJ1-1; D remains ambiguous. Trimming left V 0 bases short and J 0 bases short, with 12 bases between. CDR3 length equals 16 residues. In germline, CDR1 is SGHRS, CDR2 YFSETQ. The CDR3, as DNA: TGCGCCAGCAGCTTGGTGTCCGGGAGGATGAACACTGAAGCTTTCTTT. As protein: CASSLVSGRMNTEAFF.

The genes are TRBV4-2 and TRBJ2-3; TRBD2 aligns across 9 bases. J lost 6 bases, V lost 1 base, and 8 bases had no gene match. The germline gives CDR1 LGHNA, CDR2 YNFKEQ. The CDR3 has 16 residues. The CDR3 sequence: CASSQARGGAGDTQYF. The CDR3 DNA is TGTGCCAGCAGCCAAGCCCGCGGGGGGGCCGGGGATACGCAGTATTTT.

The chain carries TRBV9 and TRBJ2-7; 8 bases are shared with TRBD2. J gave up 2 bases and V 2 bases, and 12 bases lay outside the gene matches. Germline assignment: CDR1 SGDLS and CDR2 YYNGEE. The CDR3 extends over 17 amino acids. The CDR3 DNA reads as TGTGCCAGCAGCGTCGCGGGGGGTTACGGTGAAGCCTACGAGCAGTACTTC. This sequence encodes CASSVAGGYGEAYEQYF.

This rearrangement joins TRBV4-1 to TRBJ2-2; TRBD1 aligns across 10 bases. The CDR3 totals 18 residues. Trimming took 0 bases from V and 7 from J; bases not matched to a gene: 11. CDR1 and CDR2 (germline): MGHRA, YSYEKL. The CDR3 loop is CASSQDWETGGAGGELFF. The CDR3 nucleotides read TGCGCCAGCAGCCAAGATTGGGAGACAGGGGGCGCCGGCGGGGAGCTGTTTTTT.

The V call is TRBV4-2, the J call TRBJ2-7, with 12 nucleotides matching TRBD2. CDR1 LGHNA and CDR2 YNFKEQ come from the germline V gene. J lost 2 bases, V lost 2 bases, and 4 bases had no gene match. This CDR3 comprises 16 residues. The CDR3 DNA reads as TGTGCCAGCAGCCAACCCTCTAGCGGGGGGGCCTACGAGCAGTACTTC. It translates to CASSQPSSGGAYEQYF.

The genes are TRBV29-1 and TRBJ2-5, with TRBD2 identical over 7 bases. Germline trimming cut 4 bases from V and 5 bases from J; bases unmatched to any gene: 7. The CDR3 contains 13 residues. CDR1 and CDR2 from the germline V gene are SQVTM and ANQGSEA. CDR3 DNA: TGCAGCGTTGGGGGGGGACCAGGGGAGACCCAGTACTTC. This codes for CSVGGGPGETQYF.

This clone was recorded only once. The V call is TRBV6-5, the J call TRBJ2-7; 7 bases fit TRBD2. The J segment lost 7 bases and the V segment lost 0 bases, leaving 6 bases of the junction unmatched. Germline V lookup: CDR1 MNHEY, CDR2 SVGAGI. The length of the CDR3 is 14 residues. The CDR3 protein is CASSYSTGGREQYF. The CDR3 DNA follows: TGTGCCAGCAGTTACTCGACGGGGGGTAGGGAGCAGTACTTC.

The J gene is TRBJ1-2, the V gene TRBV6-5; TRBD1 agrees at 7 bases. The germline gives CDR1 MNHEY, CDR2 SVGAGI. The V and J ends lost 6 bases and 3 bases, in that order; junction bases with no gene match: 4. The CDR3 totals 13 residues. The CDR3 region is CASRSGGYYGYTF. The CDR3 DNA is TGTGCCAGCAGGTCAGGGGGGTACTATGGCTACACCTTC.

CDR3 coding DNA: TGCGCCAGCAGCCAGGCAGCGGGAAACACCATATATTTT. Translating it yields CASSQAAGNTIYF. The genes are TRBV4-1 and TRBJ1-3; D is undetermined. V was clipped by 3 bases and J by 4 bases, with 7 bases between them. Germline loops: CDR1 MGHRA, CDR2 YSYEKL. The CDR3 runs to 13 residues.